This is a list of T cell receptor beta chains from one sample in a study of blood T cell repertoires in COVID-19. Profiling relied on immunoSEQ multiplex PCR, and the TCRdb table lists in-frame clones only, not all of them. The repertoire holds about 190,000 clones, 65% to 80% seen once, with around 12% in the top ten. The source material was peripheral blood. Receptor source: a woman aged 45 to 65 with acute or convalescent COVID-19. CDR3s include the opening cysteine and the closing phenylalanine or tryptophan. A D gene is named only where the DNA matches it firmly. Clone size is given for some rows only: seen once, a few or many times, or a class if the clone is expanded.

v_gene	j_gene	len	d_gene	abundance	CDR3nt	CDR3aa
TRBV19	TRBJ2-3	14	TRBD1	once	TGTGCCAGTAGTTGGGGACAGAACACAGATACGCAGTATTTT	CASSWGQNTDTQYF
TRBV3-1/TRBV3-2	TRBJ1-1	15	TRBD1	.	TGTGCCAGCAGCAAACCGGGACAGGGAATCACTGAAGCTTTCTTT	CASSKPGQGITEAFF
TRBV21-1	TRBJ1-4	18	.	.	TGTGCCAGCAGCGGACGGACATGCGGGGGTCCATTTGGTGAAAAACTGTTTTTT	CASSGRTCGGPFGEKLFF
TRBV28	TRBJ2-5	15	TRBD1	.	TGTGCCAGCAGTTACCGGGACAGGGGGCGAGAGACCCAGTACTTC	CASSYRDRGRETQYF
TRBV5-4	TRBJ2-7	14	TRBD2	.	TGTGCCAGCAGCTTGTCTGGGCTAGCGGGGCTCACGTCCTTC	CASSLSGLAGLTSF
TRBV19	TRBJ1-2	15	TRBD1	.	TGTGCCAGTAGTATCGAGGGACAGGCTAACTATGGCTACACCTTC	CASSIEGQANYGYTF
TRBV28	TRBJ2-1	13	TRBD1	.	TGTGCCAGCAGCCCTACAGGGGAAACTGAGCAGTTCTTC	CASSPTGETEQFF
TRBV3-1/TRBV3-2	TRBJ2-1	16	TRBD2	.	TGTGCCAGCAGCATGGAGGGATTAGCGGGGTACAATGAGCAGTTCTTC	CASSMEGLAGYNEQFF
TRBV7-2	TRBJ2-7	14	.	.	TGTGCCAGCAGCTTAGAGACTAGCTCCTACGAGCAGTACTTC	CASSLETSSYEQYF
TRBV2	TRBJ1-6	15	TRBD1	.	TGTGCCAGCAGTGCCCAGGGGGCGAATAATTCACCCCTCCACTTT	CASSAQGANNSPLHF
TRBV6-2/TRBV6-3	TRBJ1-5	18	TRBD1	.	TGTGCCAGCAGTTACCCACGAATCGGGACAGGGAAGAATCAGCCCCAGCATTTT	CASSYPRIGTGKNQPQHF
TRBV6-5	TRBJ1-6	14	.	.	TGTGCCAGCAGTTCAAGGGGCGGTAATTCACCCCTCCACTTT	CASSSRGGNSPLHF
TRBV7-2	TRBJ2-5	13	.	.	TGTGCCAGCAGCTTAGAGCGAAAAGAGACCCAGTACTTC	CASSLERKETQYF
TRBV6-5	TRBJ1-2	12	.	.	TGTGCCTTCCGGACAGTCTACTATGGCTACACCTTC	CAFRTVYYGYTF
TRBV7-8	TRBJ1-5	15	.	.	TGTGCCAGCAGCCGTATGACAGGTGGCAATCAGCCCCAGCATTTT	CASSRMTGGNQPQHF
TRBV6-2/TRBV6-3	TRBJ2-1	18	TRBD2	.	TGTGCCAGCAGTTACTCGATTGGAGGCGGGAGCAACCGGGATGAGCAGTTCTTC	CASSYSIGGGSNRDEQFF